This T cell receptor (beta chain) derives from a study of regulatory dendritic cells for organ transplantation (dated by TCRdb to the late 2010s). Some background on the complete study: Before and after allostimulation with regulatory or mature dendritic cells, TCRbeta repertoires were sequenced from sorted naive and memory CD4+ and CD8+ T cells. Overall study outcomes, separate from this receptor: The authors pointed out considerable heterogeneity between individuals in the alloreactive memory CD8+ T cell pool, and only a couple of subjects were sequenced. Repertoires were highly diverse in naive CD4+ and CD8+ T cells, less diverse in memory cells, and most oligoclonal in memory CD8+ cells. Of the resting subsets, memory CD8+ T cells had the largest number of alloreactive TCR clonotypes. In both subjects, allostimulation led to expansion of memory CD8+ clones, though the expansion induced by regulatory dendritic cells appeared to be more limited than that induced by mature dendritic cells.

The junction shows trimming of 5 bases on V and 0 bases on J, and the gene matches do not reach 10 bases of it. Per the germline V gene (reference sequence), SEHNR is the CDR1 and FQNEAQ is the CDR2. The CDR3 sequence holds 17 residues, the cysteine and phenylalanine included. Only the CDR3 portion is preserved as DNA: 51 bases, with reading frame beginning at the first base. Note on this clone: No antigen is known for it. Base qualities are not provided; no much larger clone lies one nucleotide away.

FACS was used to sort CD4+ or CD8+ cells into naive T cells, defined as CD45RA+, and memory T cells, defined as CD45RO+. A couple of healthy control subjects provided the T cells used for TCR sequencing. Unstimulated sorted T cell subsets were used as baseline controls for the mixed lymphocyte reactions. The Qiagen DNeasy Blood & Tissue Kit was used for extraction of genomic DNA. TCRbeta CDR3 regions were amplified by multiplexed two-step PCR using Vbeta-specific forward primers and Jbeta-specific reverse primers. The TCRbeta libraries were sequenced on an Illumina instrument via the immunoSEQ service. The paper's processing steps were these. IMGT annotation was used to assign V, D and J genes, and synthetic CDR3 analogues were used to correct the counts for multiplex PCR bias. Repertoire clonality was computed in the immunoSEQ Analyzer as one minus normalized Shannon entropy. Clonal expansion was defined by Fisher's exact test with Benjamini-Hochberg false discovery rate control, using two-tailed P<0.01. TCRdb took over this immuneACCESS table, retaining in-frame rearrangements with V and J assigned. Such tables are incomplete; in checked studies, under half of the missing clones stem from an unresolved V gene, and the remainder is unexplained. V and J calls plus clone size are reproduced from that table; the DNA served to infer D and trimming. This sample is represented by over 4,500 clones; around three fifths of them were singletons. The ten largest clones capture approximately 10% of the sample.

Recombination linked TRBV7-9 to TRBJ2-1, with 7 central nucleotides matching TRBD1. Sequencing was performed on memory CD8+ T cells from blood. In light of the paper, this sample's cell subset or site label describes: CD45RO+ memory T cells. The sequence came from a human donor in good health. The DNA is as follows: TGTGCCAGCAGCCGCGAGACCGGGACAGTCTCCTACAATGAGCAGTTCTTC. Its protein is CASSRETGTVSYNEQFF.